This T cell receptor beta chain appears in the sequencing data of a study of T cells in Graves' hyperthyroidism and ophthalmopathy. About the research overall: At initial diagnosis, before any treatment had begun, peripheral blood was obtained.

The CDR3 totals 14 residues. Trimming took off 3 bases at V and 0 bases at J, with 10 bases between the two ends. Germline V gene data show CDR1 as DFQATT and CDR2 as SNEGSKA (reference sequence). Authors of the study amplified TCR beta CDR3 regions from RNA transcripts. The HTBI primer set drove a first-round RT-PCR of the TCR CDR3. TCRdb analysed the multiplex PCR reads with MiXCR anew, one entry per CDR3 protein. The repertoire holds almost 600,000 distinct CDR3 sequences, with about 15% as singletons. This clonotype has at least ten counts. With a duration under 2 months, the hyperthyroidism was newly diagnosed in patients aged 18 to 65. Uncontrolled infection, other autoimmune disease, pregnancy and lactation each barred patients from inclusion.

The clonotype originates from a woman in her twenties or thirties with Graves' hyperthyroidism that later progressed to Graves' ophthalmopathy. The chain has TRBV20-1 and TRBJ2-3; the D is unclear. The sample comprised blood. CDR3 nucleotide sequence: TGCAGTGCTAGCCCTGCCACCAGCACAGATACGCAGTATTTT. Residues: CSASPATSTDTQYF.